Presented here are 26 T cell receptor beta chains from one specimen sequenced in a study of blood T cells in healthy people across ages. Then a second PCR, running roughly 7 to 12 cycles, was carried out with a sample-barcoded 5' primer and a J-beta primer mix. TCRdb ran MiXCR on the 5' RACE reads and lists one entry per CDR3 protein. The sample carries almost 550,000 distinct CDR3 sequences, around 24% recorded once. The data also belong to a second study, concerning T cells of mothers and their children.

Sequenced sample: blood. The source is a boy younger than 18 in good health.

J is TRBJ2-1 and V is TRBV3-1; TRBD2 matches at 7 bases. Germline CDR1 is LGHDT and CDR2 is YNNKEL (reference sequence). J gave up 10 bases and V 3 bases, and 3 bases lay outside the gene matches. The CDR3 contains 12 residues. CDR3 region: CASSQGSGEQFF. The CDR3 nucleotides are TGTGCCAGCAGCCAGGGTAGCGGGGAGCAGTTCTTC.

This clonotype was detected only a few times. The chain recombines TRBV4-3 with TRBJ2-5; D not certain. Per the germline V gene, CDR1 is LGHNA and CDR2 is YSLEER. Trimming left V 0 bases short and J 0 bases short, with 8 bases between. This CDR3 contains 15 residues. The CDR3: CASSQDLGNQETQYF. In DNA, the CDR3 is TGCGCCAGCAGCCAAGATCTCGGAAACCAAGAGACCCAGTACTTC.

This clonotype was recorded at least ten times. This chain links TRBV28 with TRBJ2-7; D not resolved. CDR1 and CDR2 from the germline V gene are MDHEN and SYDVKM. The CDR3 runs 13 residues. V was trimmed by 3 bases and J by 3 bases, leaving 9 bases between them. The CDR3 DNA sequence: TGTGCCAGCAGTTTGCTTAGTTACTACGAGCAGTACTTC. This translates into CASSLLSYYEQYF. Looking up the rest from reference TRBV28 and TRBJ2-7 gives the full variable domain: DVKVTQSSRYLVKRTGEKVFLECVQDMDHENMFWYRQDPGLGLRLIYFSYDVKMKEKGDIPEGYSVSREKKERFSLILESASTNQTSMYLCASSLLSYYEQYFGPGTRLTVT.

The gene calls are TRBV6-2 or TRBV6-3 and TRBJ2-3; D is possibly TRBD2 (6 bases). The germline V and J ends were trimmed by 8 bases and 8 bases, with 17 bases remaining between them. The CDR3 is made up of 13 amino acids. Germline V gene data show CDR1 as MNHEY and CDR2 as SVGEGT. CDR3 sequence reads: CASAASRGSTQYF. CDR3 sequence (DNA): TGTGCCAGCGCCGCTTCGCGGGGAAGTACGCAGTATTTT.

This clonotype was observed a handful of times. V gene TRBV28 combines with J gene TRBJ1-1, with D possibly TRBD1 on 5 matching bases. The germline V gene has CDR1 MDHEN and CDR2 SYDVKM. This CDR3 is built from 15 residues. The germline V and J ends were trimmed by 5 bases and 1 base, with 14 bases remaining between them. As DNA, the CDR3 is TGTGCCAGCAGTCCAGCGACAGCGACGAACACTGAAGCTTTCTTT. Translated: CASSPATATNTEAFF.

This clonotype was picked up a small number of times. This chain connects TRBV5-1 to TRBJ2-1, with 12 bases aligning to TRBD2. CDR3 length: 14 amino acids. The V and J ends lost 3 bases and 7 bases, in that order; junction bases with no gene match: 2. Germline V gene sequence: CDR1 SGHRS, CDR2 YFSETQ. Written as DNA, the CDR3 is TGCGCCAGCAGCTCGACTAGCGGGAGTAATGAGCAGTTCTTC. As protein: CASSSTSGSNEQFF.

The CDR3 DNA reads as TGTGCCAGCAGCCAAGGACTAGCGGCGTCCTACGAGCAGTACTTC. Protein sequence: CASSQGLAASYEQYF. This chain uses TRBV3-1 with TRBJ2-7, with 9 nucleotides matching TRBD2. CDR1 and CDR2 from the germline V gene are LGHDT and YNNKEL (reference sequence). V lost 1 base and J lost 1; bases outside the gene matches: 2. This CDR3 has 15 residues.

This clonotype was recorded a few times. J is TRBJ1-2 and V is TRBV3-1; TRBD1 aligns across 7 bases. Per germline, CDR1 LGHDT and CDR2 YNNKEL (reference sequence). This CDR3 is 15 amino acids long. The J segment lost 5 bases and the V segment lost 1 base, leaving 7 bases of the junction unmatched. DNA of the CDR3: TGTGCCAGCAGCCAAGCCCCGGCAGGGGGTTATGGCTACACCTTC. This sequence encodes CASSQAPAGGYGYTF.

A single count supports this clonotype. This chain connects TRBV18 to TRBJ2-1, with D tentatively TRBD1 (6 bases). Trimming removed 3 bases at V and 4 bases at J, with 31 bases between. The length of the CDR3 is 21 residues. Per germline, CDR1 KGHSH and CDR2 LQKENI. The CDR3 DNA reads as TGTGCCAGCTCACCTTCCCCTCACAGGGCCCGTCCATTTTGGGATTACAATGAGCAGTTCTTC. Its protein is CASSPSPHRARPFWDYNEQFF.

The V call is TRBV10-3, the J call TRBJ2-7, with TRBD1 matching over 8 bases. CDR3 length: 14 residues. Trimming at V came to 3 bases and at J to 3 bases, leaving 4 bases not matched to a gene. Germline CDR1 reads ENHRY; CDR2 reads SYGVKD. The CDR3 is CAISDLDRVYEQYF. The CDR3 DNA reads TGTGCCATCAGTGATCTGGACAGGGTCTACGAGCAGTACTTC.

This clonotype was picked up many times. The V call is TRBV7-2, the J call TRBJ2-5; D ambiguous. Gene TRBJ2-1 matches the end of the DNA better, so the J call may be wrong. The V gene's germline CDR1 is SGHTA and CDR2 FQGNSA. The CDR3 loop spans 11 amino acids. The CDR3 nucleotides read TGTGCCAGCACCGATTGGATAGAGCAGTTCTTC. The encoded protein is CASTDWIEQFF.

The chain carries TRBV24-1 and TRBJ2-3; D remains unclear. V was trimmed by 3 bases and J by 2 bases, leaving 11 bases between them. The germline CDR1 and CDR2 sequences are KGHDR and SFDVKD. CDR3 length: 15 residues. The CDR3 protein is CATSDLAEPTDTQYF. CDR3 in DNA: TGTGCCACCAGTGATCTGGCAGAGCCCACAGATACGCAGTATTTT.

This clonotype was counted only a few times. The chain couples TRBV7-2 to TRBJ1-4, with no clear D. Trimming took off 1 base at V and 7 bases at J, with 10 bases between the two ends. The CDR3 is made up of 14 amino acids. CDR1 and CDR2 (germline): SGHTA, FQGNSA. This chain's CDR3 is CASSLGGGGEKLFF. For the CDR3, the DNA is TGTGCCAGCAGCTTAGGGGGTGGAGGTGAAAAACTGTTTTTT. Together with reference TRBV7-2 and TRBJ1-4, the CDR3 gives the full variable domain: GAGVSQSPSNKVTEKGKDVELRCDPISGHTALYWYRQSLGQGLEFLIYFQGNSAPDKSGLPSDRFSAERTGGSVSTLTIQRTQQEDSAVYLCASSLGGGGEKLFFGSGTQLSVL.

Only a few counts were recorded for this clonotype. The rearrangement joins TRBV23-1 to TRBJ1-1; weak D call: TRBD1 (6 bases). TRBV23-1 falls under the ORF class, with uncertain function. The ends were cut back, 2 bases at V and 3 bases at J, with 7 bases in the middle. The CDR3 runs to 13 residues. Here the CDR3 reads CASSQDRHTEAFF. In nucleotides, the CDR3 is TGCGCCAGCAGTCAAGACAGGCACACTGAAGCTTTCTTT.

This clonotype was counted a single time. The chain is built from TRBV19 and TRBJ1-5; maybe TRBD1 (5 bases). The germline gives CDR1 LNHDA, CDR2 SQIVND (reference sequence). This CDR3 region has 15 residues. Trimming removed 6 bases at V and 0 bases at J, with 12 bases between. The CDR3 bases are TGTGCCAGTAGGACAGCTTTACATAGCAATCAGCCCCAGCATTTT. Translation: CASRTALHSNQPQHF.

This clonotype was observed once. The chain uses TRBV29-1 and TRBJ2-5, with D unclear. The better agreement between TRBJ2-1 and the DNA end casts doubt on the J call. This CDR3 spans 15 amino acids. Germline V gives CDR1 SQVTM, CDR2 ANQGSEA. Written as DNA, the CDR3 is TGCAGCGTTGAAGGGAGCGAGGACTCCTACAATGAGCAGTTCTTC. Amino acids: CSVEGSEDSYNEQFF.

The V and J genes are TRBV11-2 and TRBJ2-7; D possibly corresponds to TRBD2 (5 bases). The germline gives CDR1 SGHAT, CDR2 FQNNGV. This CDR3 region has 13 residues. V lost 3 bases, J lost 3 bases, and 9 bases lay in between. This CDR3 is CASSFGVLYEQYF. For the CDR3, the DNA is TGTGCCAGCAGCTTCGGGGTCCTCTACGAGCAGTACTTC.

The chain links TRBV7-6 to TRBJ1-1; D is unclear. Trimming left V 5 bases short and J 0 bases short, with 7 bases between. The CDR3 is made up of 13 amino acids. The V gene's germline CDR1 is SGHVS and CDR2 FNYEAQ. CDR3 loop: CASSDAVNTEAFF. CDR3 bases: TGTGCCAGCAGCGACGCAGTGAACACTGAAGCTTTCTTT.

This clonotype was picked up a small number of times. The chain carries TRBV7-9 and TRBJ1-5; 8 nucleotides align to TRBD1. Per the germline V gene, CDR1 is SEHNR and CDR2 is FQNEAQ (reference sequence). Trimming removed 4 bases from V and 1 base from J; junction bases left unmatched: 3. The length of the CDR3 is 15 residues. CDR3 in amino acids: CASSSGGWSNQPQHF. The DNA for the CDR3 is TGTGCCAGCAGCTCAGGGGGCTGGAGCAATCAGCCCCAGCATTTT.

The V gene is TRBV20-1, the J gene TRBJ1-1; D gene unclear. The V gene's germline CDR1 is DFQATT and CDR2 SNEGSKA (reference sequence). This CDR3 is built from 12 residues. The V gene lost 5 bases and the J gene lost 2 bases, with 9 bases spanning the gap. Here the CDR3 DNA reads TGCAGTGCTGTGGTGGGTAACACTGAAGCTTTCTTT. It translates to CSAVVGNTEAFF.

This clonotype was seen only a few times. CDR3 DNA sequence: TGTGCCAGCAGCTTAACAGGGGGCTGGAGCAATCAGCCCCAGCATTTT. It codes for CASSLTGGWSNQPQHF. The rearrangement joins TRBV27 to TRBJ1-5; 9 bases map to TRBD1. The CDR3 totals 16 residues. The germline CDR1 and CDR2 sequences are MNHEY and SMNVEV (reference sequence). V shed 6 bases, J shed 1 base, and the junction held 7 bases outside the gene matches.

This clonotype appeared a few times. The chain has TRBV29-1 and TRBJ2-1; D is possibly TRBD1 (7 bases). The V gene's germline CDR1 is SQVTM and CDR2 ANQGSEA. This CDR3 contains 15 residues. Trimming removed 4 bases at V and 4 bases at J, with 17 bases between. The CDR3 DNA reads as TGCAGCGTTGGTTTGGAGGGGGCGGTTTACAATGAGCAGTTCTTC. Encoded protein: CSVGLEGAVYNEQFF.

The rearrangement uses TRBV9 and TRBJ2-3, with 8 bases aligning to TRBD2. The germline gives CDR1 SGDLS, CDR2 YYNGEE. CDR3 length: 16 amino acids. Losses at the gene ends were 0 bases for V and 0 bases for J; bases not matched to a gene: 3. The CDR3 loop is CASSVAGGDSTDTQYF. Written as DNA, the CDR3 is TGTGCCAGCAGCGTAGCGGGGGGGGATAGCACAGATACGCAGTATTTT.

The gene calls are TRBV28 and TRBJ2-3, with D tentatively TRBD1 (5 bases). CDR3 size: 17 residues. The germline gives CDR1 MDHEN, CDR2 SYDVKM. V lost 6 bases and J 2 bases, leaving 21 bases between the germline ends. CDR3 protein: CASSPILRQTDTDTQYF. The CDR3 DNA reads TGTGCCAGCAGCCCAATACTACGACAGACAGACACAGATACGCAGTATTTT.

This chain joins TRBV5-1 and TRBJ1-3, with 12 nucleotides matching TRBD1. Losses at the gene ends were 4 bases for V and 4 bases for J; bases not matched to a gene: 6. The germline V gene has CDR1 SGHRS and CDR2 YFSETQ. This CDR3 region has 16 residues. In DNA form, the CDR3 reads TGCGCCAGCAGCAGTAGGGGACAGGGGGCCGGAAACACCATATATTTT. Its translation: CASSSRGQGAGNTIYF.

This clonotype was recorded once. This sequence joins TRBV20-1 and TRBJ2-4, with no clear D. There are 13 residues in the CDR3. The germline V gene has CDR1 DFQATT and CDR2 SNEGSKA (reference sequence). In DNA, the CDR3 is TGCAGGCCCTCCCCTGGGGCCAAAAACATTCAGTACTTC. Amino acids: CRPSPGAKNIQYF.